This entry concerns a single TCR beta chain. Original handling: Researchers report that nucleated cell counts were estimated from reference gene primer amplification. The repertoire was sequenced with immunoSEQ multiplex PCR; TCRdb's copy has only in-frame clones and lacks some. V, J and clone size were drawn from that table, and D and trimming were deduced from the DNA. The sample contains some 140,000 clones, around 82% of which appear only once. This sample was included in a study of blood T cell repertoires in COVID-19. Turning to the study itself: Sources were T cells, B-cell-depleted T cells, or PBMCs; the material itself was cDNA or gDNA.

Germline V CDR1 and CDR2: SGHTA, FQGNSA. The CDR3 runs 17 residues. Losses at the gene ends were 8 bases for V and 3 bases for J; bases not matched to a gene: 10. The sample consisted of peripheral blood. The receptor was derived from a man aged 55 to 69 with acute or convalescent COVID-19. This chain links TRBV7-2 with TRBJ2-2, with TRBD2 matching 12 bases. The CDR3 DNA sequence: TGTGCCAGCGCGGGGCTAGCGGGAGGGCCTGACACCGGGGAGCTGTTTTTT. It yields the protein CASAGLAGGPDTGELFF.